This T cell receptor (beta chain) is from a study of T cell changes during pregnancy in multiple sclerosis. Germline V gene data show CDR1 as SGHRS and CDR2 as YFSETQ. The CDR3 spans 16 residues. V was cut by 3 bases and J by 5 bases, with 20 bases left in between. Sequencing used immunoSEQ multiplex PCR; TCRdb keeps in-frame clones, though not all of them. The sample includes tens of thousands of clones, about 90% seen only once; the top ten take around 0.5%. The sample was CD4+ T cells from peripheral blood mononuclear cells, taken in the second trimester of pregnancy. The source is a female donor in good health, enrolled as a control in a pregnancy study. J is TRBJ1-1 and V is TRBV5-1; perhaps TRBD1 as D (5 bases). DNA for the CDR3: TGCGCCAGCAGCTCAGCAGGGCAAGGAACCGGGACTGAAGCTTTCTTT. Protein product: CASSSAGQGTGTEAFF.